This TCR beta chain was sequenced in a study of CD8 T cells in Susac syndrome. General study findings and limits: The study's TCR sequencing and HLA analysis drew on a certain number of individuals. That number was acknowledged as relatively small.

Sequencing of TCR beta, carried out with a high-throughput approach, was applied to CD8+ and CD4+ T cells from the blood. Age- and sex-matched healthy donors served as the control group. On this clonotype itself: The antigen is unknown.

cDNA came from roughly 0.53 to 1 ug RNA primed by random hexamers. It was immunoSEQ multiplex PCR that amplified TCR beta CDR3 across 54 Vbeta and 13 Jbeta. Each CDR3 protein gets one entry after TCRdb re-called the immunoSEQ multiplex PCR reads with MiXCR. The table records about 25,000 distinct CDR3 sequences, around 95% of them present only once. This CDR3 is built from 15 residues. V was clipped by 3 bases and J by 3 bases; unmatched bases: 7. Germline CDR1 is MGHDK and CDR2 is SYGVNS. The TCR sequence derives from a human donor in good health. The gene calls are TRBV25-1 and TRBJ2-5; the match to TRBD1 covers 7 bases. The material sequenced was CD8+ T cells from PBMCs. The CDR3 region is CASSERAGTEETQYF. The CDR3 coding sequence is TGTGCCAGCAGTGAGCGCGCCGGGACAGAAGAGACCCAGTACTTC.